Detailed here is one TCR beta chain. What it binds is not known. The record originates from a study of neoadjuvant nivolumab and ipilimumab in lung cancer. Broader study findings: TCR richness and clonality were higher in tumors than adjacent uninvolved lung.

Sequencing was performed with immunoSEQ multiplex PCR; in TCRdb, only in-frame clones are kept and a portion is missing. The sample consists of about 18,000 clones, roughly three quarters of them appearing once. The V and J ends lost 4 bases and 4 bases, in that order; junction bases with no gene match: 3. The CDR3 runs to 14 residues. The V gene's germline CDR1 is SGHTA and CDR2 FQGNSA. Source: tumor tissue, taken after neoadjuvant nivolumab, alone or with ipilimumab, at or shortly before surgery. The chain links TRBV7-2 to TRBJ1-4, with 7 positions matching TRBD1. The receptor was derived from an adult with non-small cell lung cancer. As DNA, the CDR3 is TGTGCCAGCAGCTCGACAGGGTTTAATGAAAAACTGTTTTTT. Its translation is CASSSTGFNEKLFF.